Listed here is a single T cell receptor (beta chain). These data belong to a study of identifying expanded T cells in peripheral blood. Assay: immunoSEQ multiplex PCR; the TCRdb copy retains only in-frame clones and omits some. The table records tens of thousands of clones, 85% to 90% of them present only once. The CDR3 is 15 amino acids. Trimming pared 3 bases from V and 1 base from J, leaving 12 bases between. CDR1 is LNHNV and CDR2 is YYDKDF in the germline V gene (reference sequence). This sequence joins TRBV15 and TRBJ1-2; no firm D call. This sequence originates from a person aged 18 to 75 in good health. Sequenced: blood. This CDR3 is CATSRERQINYGYTF. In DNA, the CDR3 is TGTGCCACCAGCAGGGAGAGGCAGATTAACTATGGCTACACCTTC.